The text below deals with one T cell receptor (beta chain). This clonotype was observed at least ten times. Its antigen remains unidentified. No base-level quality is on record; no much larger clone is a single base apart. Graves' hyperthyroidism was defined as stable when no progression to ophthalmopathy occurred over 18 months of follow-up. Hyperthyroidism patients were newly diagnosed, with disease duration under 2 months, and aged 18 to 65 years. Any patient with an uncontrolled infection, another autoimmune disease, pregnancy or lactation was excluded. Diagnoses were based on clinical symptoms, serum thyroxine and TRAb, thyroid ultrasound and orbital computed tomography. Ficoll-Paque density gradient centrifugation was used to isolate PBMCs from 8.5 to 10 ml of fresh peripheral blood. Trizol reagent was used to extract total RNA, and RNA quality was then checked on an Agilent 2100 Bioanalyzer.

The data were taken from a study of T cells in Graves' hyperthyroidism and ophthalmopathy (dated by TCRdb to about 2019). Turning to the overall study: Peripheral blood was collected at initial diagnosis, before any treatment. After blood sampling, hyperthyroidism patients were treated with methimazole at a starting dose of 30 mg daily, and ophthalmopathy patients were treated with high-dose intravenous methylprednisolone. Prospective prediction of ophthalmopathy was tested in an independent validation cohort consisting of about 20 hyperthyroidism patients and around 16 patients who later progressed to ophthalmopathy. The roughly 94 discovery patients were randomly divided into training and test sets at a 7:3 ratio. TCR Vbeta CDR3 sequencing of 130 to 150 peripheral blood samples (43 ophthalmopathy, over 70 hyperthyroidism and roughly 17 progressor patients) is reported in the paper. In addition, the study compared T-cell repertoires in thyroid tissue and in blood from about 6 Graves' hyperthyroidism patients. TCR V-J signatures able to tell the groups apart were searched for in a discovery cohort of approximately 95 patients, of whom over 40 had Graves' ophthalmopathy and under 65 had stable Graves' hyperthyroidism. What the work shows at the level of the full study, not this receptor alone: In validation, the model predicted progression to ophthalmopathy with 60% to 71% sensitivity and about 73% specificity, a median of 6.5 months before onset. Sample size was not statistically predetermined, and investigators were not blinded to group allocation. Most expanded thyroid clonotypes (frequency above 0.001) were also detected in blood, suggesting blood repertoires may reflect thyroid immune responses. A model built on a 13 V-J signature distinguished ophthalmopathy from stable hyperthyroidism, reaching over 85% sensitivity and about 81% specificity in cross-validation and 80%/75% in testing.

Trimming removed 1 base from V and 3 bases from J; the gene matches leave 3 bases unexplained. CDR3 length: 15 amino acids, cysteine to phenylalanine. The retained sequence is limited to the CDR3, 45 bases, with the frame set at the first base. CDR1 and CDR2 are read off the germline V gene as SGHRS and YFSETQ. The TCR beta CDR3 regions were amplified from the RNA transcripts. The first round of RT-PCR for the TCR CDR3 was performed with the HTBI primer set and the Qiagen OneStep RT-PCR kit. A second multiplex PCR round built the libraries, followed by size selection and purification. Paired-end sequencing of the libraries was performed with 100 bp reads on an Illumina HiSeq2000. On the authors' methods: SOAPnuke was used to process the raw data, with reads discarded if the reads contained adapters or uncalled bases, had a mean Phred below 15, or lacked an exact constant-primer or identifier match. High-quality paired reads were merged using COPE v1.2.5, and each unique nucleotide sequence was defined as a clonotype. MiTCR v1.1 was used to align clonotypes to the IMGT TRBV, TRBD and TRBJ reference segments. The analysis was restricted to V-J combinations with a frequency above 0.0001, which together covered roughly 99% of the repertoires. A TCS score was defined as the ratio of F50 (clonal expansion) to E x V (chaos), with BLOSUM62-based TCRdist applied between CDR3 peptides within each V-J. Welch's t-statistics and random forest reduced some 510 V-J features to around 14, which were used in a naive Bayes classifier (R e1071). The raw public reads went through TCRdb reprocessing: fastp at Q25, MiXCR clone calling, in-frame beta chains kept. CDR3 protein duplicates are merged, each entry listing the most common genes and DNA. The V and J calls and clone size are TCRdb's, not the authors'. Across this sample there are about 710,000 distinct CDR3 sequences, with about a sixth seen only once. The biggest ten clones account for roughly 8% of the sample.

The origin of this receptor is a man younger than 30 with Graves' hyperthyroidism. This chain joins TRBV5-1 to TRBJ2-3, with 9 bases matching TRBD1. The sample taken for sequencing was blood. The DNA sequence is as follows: TGCGCCAGCAGCTTGAGGGACAGGGAGACAGATACGCAGTATTTT. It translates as CASSLRDRETDTQYF.